The rows below give T cell receptor beta chains drawn from one sample of a study of cytomegalovirus exposure and HLA in healthy donors. Data came from immunoSEQ multiplex PCR; TCRdb stores just in-frame clones and leaves some out. This table has about 50,000 clones, over 60% appearing once. Sample: PBMCs. These receptors were obtained from a woman aged 40 to 55 in good health and CMV-seropositive. The CDR3 runs from the conserved cysteine through the conserved F or W. The D gene is left open where the match is weak. Clone size is not always given. Where it is, it says once, few, many or a class for expanded clones.

TGTGCCAGCAGCAGGGACAGGCCCATTAGCAATCAGCCCCAGCATTTT | CASSRDRPISNQPQHF | TRBJ1-5 | TRBV5-8 | NA | TRBD1
TGTGCCAGCAGCGTAGCGAGTAGCAAGACGAATGAGCAGTTCTTC | CASSVASSKTNEQFF | TRBJ2-1 | TRBV9 | NA | NA
TGTGCCAGCAGCGTTACCGGGACTAAAACAGATACGCAGTATTTT | CASSVTGTKTDTQYF | TRBJ2-3 | TRBV9 | NA | TRBD2
TGTGCCAGCAGCTCTCGGGGTTTCACTGAAGCTTTCTTT | CASSSRGFTEAFF | TRBJ1-1 | TRBV28 | NA | NA
TGTGCCAGCAGCTCACAGGGGGTGAGCTCCTACGAGCAGTACTTC | CASSSQGVSSYEQYF | TRBJ2-7 | TRBV7-2 | NA | TRBD1
TGTGCCAGCAGCCAAGGGACTTTTACGGGATCCGAAGGGGCTTTCTTT | CASSQGTFTGSEGAFF | TRBJ1-1 | TRBV4-2 | NA | NA
TGTGCCAGCAGTTTGGTGCTGGGGCCGGCCACTGAAGCTTTCTTT | CASSLVLGPATEAFF | TRBJ1-1 | TRBV28 | NA | NA
TGTGCCAGCAGCCCCACGCGGGGGTTGGGGGAGACCCAGTACTTC | CASSPTRGLGETQYF | TRBJ2-5 | TRBV6-1 | few | TRBD2
TGCGCCAGCAGTGAGTGGGACAGGGAGTACGAGCAGTACTTC | CASSEWDREYEQYF | TRBJ2-7 | TRBV10-1 | NA | TRBD1
TGTGCCAGTAACGAGGGGGCCACCTACGAGCAGTACTTC | CASNEGATYEQYF | TRBJ2-7 | TRBV19 | NA | TRBD1
TGTGCCAGCAGTGGACTAGCGGGGAACACCGGGGAGCTGTTTTTT | CASSGLAGNTGELFF | TRBJ2-2 | TRBV2 | NA | TRBD2
TGTGCCAGCAGCCGGGGACAGAGCTATGGCTACACCTTC | CASSRGQSYGYTF | TRBJ1-2 | TRBV5-8 | NA | TRBD1
TGCAGCGTTTTCCGGGCTGAAGCTTTCTTT | CSVFRAEAFF | TRBJ1-1 | TRBV29-1 | NA | NA
TGTGCCAGCAGTGAAGCGGGGAGGCTCAGAGAGCAGTACTTC | CASSEAGRLREQYF | TRBJ2-7 | TRBV6-1 | NA | NA
TGTGCCAGCATCCCAATCGTCGGGGTTCGGCAGCCCCAGCATTTT | CASIPIVGVRQPQHF | TRBJ1-5 | TRBV6-1 | NA | NA
TGTGCCAGCAGCTTCTTCGGGGATATTAGCTCCTACGAGCAGTACTTC | CASSFFGDISSYEQYF | TRBJ2-7 | TRBV7-2 | NA | NA
TGTGCCAGCAGCCAGAAACAGGGCCCGCGGACCCAAGAGACCCAGTACTTC | CASSQKQGPRTQETQYF | TRBJ2-5 | TRBV5-4 | NA | NA
TGTGCCAGCAGTGGGGCCCGGGCCTTCTATGGCTACACCTTC | CASSGARAFYGYTF | TRBJ1-2 | TRBV6-5 | NA | NA
TGTGCCATCGCCCCGGGACAGACCTATGGCTACACCTTC | CAIAPGQTYGYTF | TRBJ1-2 | TRBV10-3 | NA | TRBD1
TGTGCCAGCAGCTTAGCTGGCAGGGACAATGAGCAGTTCTTC | CASSLAGRDNEQFF | TRBJ2-1 | TRBV7-9 | NA | NA
TGTGCCAGCAGCTTCCGCAGGGCCCAGGAAAAACTGTTTTTT | CASSFRRAQEKLFF | TRBJ1-4 | TRBV5-6 | few | NA
TGCGCCAGCAGCTGGGGGGGGACATCCTACAATGAGCAGTTCTTC | CASSWGGTSYNEQFF | TRBJ2-1 | TRBV5-1 | NA | NA
TGTGCCAGCAGCTTAGGAGGTGATGGGGGGCAGCCCCAGCATTTT | CASSLGGDGGQPQHF | TRBJ1-5 | TRBV7-9 | NA | NA
TGTGCCAGCAGCTTGGAGGAGGGAAATGAGCAGTTCTTC | CASSLEEGNEQFF | TRBJ2-1 | TRBV11-2 | NA | NA
TGTGCCAGCAGTATTGTGACAGGGCAGGGCTTAGATACGCAGTATTTT | CASSIVTGQGLDTQYF | TRBJ2-3 | TRBV5-4 | NA | TRBD1
TGTGCCAGCAGTGAATCGTGGGGTCGGGGCTACAATGAGCAGTTCTTC | CASSESWGRGYNEQFF | TRBJ2-1 | TRBV6-1 | few | NA
TGTGCCAGCTCCCGACAGGGTAAAAACATTCAGTACTTC | CASSRQGKNIQYF | TRBJ2-4 | TRBV19 | NA | TRBD1
TGTGCCAGCAGCCCCGACAGGGGGAGGATCAATGAGCAGTTCTTC | CASSPDRGRINEQFF | TRBJ2-1 | TRBV11-1 | NA | TRBD1
TGTGCCAGCAGCTTTGCTGGGGGCGAGACCCAGTACTTC | CASSFAGGETQYF | TRBJ2-5 | TRBV7-8 | NA | NA
TGTGCCAGCAGTTTAGAGGCGGGTCGTGGCTACACCTTC | CASSLEAGRGYTF | TRBJ1-2 | TRBV28 | NA | NA
TGTGCCAGCAGTTTACAGGAAAACATTCAGTACTTC | CASSLQENIQYF | TRBJ2-4 | TRBV28 | NA | NA
TGTGCCTCAACCCCTATCGCCGGGGTAGGCTACACCTTC | CASTPIAGVGYTF | TRBJ1-2 | TRBV7-7 | few | NA
TGTGCCAGCGGGACAGGGTGGAATCAGCCCCAGCATTTT | CASGTGWNQPQHF | TRBJ1-5 | TRBV11-2 | NA | TRBD1
TGTGCCAGCAGCTACGGACAGAGCTATGGCTACACCTTC | CASSYGQSYGYTF | TRBJ1-2 | TRBV5-8 | NA | NA
TGCGCCAGCAGCCTGGAGGGGACAGGGGGCGTATCACCCCTCCACTTT | CASSLEGTGGVSPLHF | TRBJ1-6 | TRBV5-1 | NA | TRBD1
TGCGCCAGCAGCCAAGTCTCGGGGGGGCCCTATGAGCAGTTCTTC | CASSQVSGGPYEQFF | TRBJ2-1 | TRBV4-3 | NA | TRBD2
TGTGCCTGGTGCCGTGAGGCTGGAAACACCATATATTTT | CAWCREAGNTIYF | TRBJ1-3 | TRBV30 | few | NA
TGTGCCAGCACCCCAGGGAGGGAAAAACTGTTTTTT | CASTPGREKLFF | TRBJ1-4 | TRBV2 | NA | NA
TGTGCCAGCAGCTTCGTCGGGTCCTCTAGGTATGGCTACACCTTC | CASSFVGSSRYGYTF | TRBJ1-2 | TRBV7-9 | NA | NA
TGCAGTGCCCCGGACTTGAATGAGCAGTTCTTC | CSAPDLNEQFF | TRBJ2-1 | TRBV20-1 | once | NA
TGTGCCAGCAGTCCCCAGGGAAATTCACCCCTCCACTTT | CASSPQGNSPLHF | TRBJ1-6 | TRBV28 | NA | NA
TGTGCCAGCAGCCCGACAGGGGCTCCGGAGGGCTACACCTTC | CASSPTGAPEGYTF | TRBJ1-2 | TRBV11-2 | NA | TRBD1
TGTGCCAGCAGCTCCCCCCAGGTGTATGGCTACACCTTC | CASSSPQVYGYTF | TRBJ1-2 | TRBV7-9 | NA | NA
TGTGCCAGCAGCTTGCAAAACAGGGGGCGCTACGAGACCCAGTACTTC | CASSLQNRGRYETQYF | TRBJ2-5 | TRBV7-2 | NA | TRBD1
TGTGCCAGCAGCGAAACGCTAGCGGGGGGGCCCCACAAAAGGGAGACCCAGTACTTC | CASSETLAGGPHKRETQYF | TRBJ2-5 | TRBV7-2 | few | TRBD2
TGTGCCAGCAGCTTTAGCTCCGAAGGGACAGCCGGTCATGAGCAGTTCTTC | CASSFSSEGTAGHEQFF | TRBJ2-1 | TRBV2 | NA | TRBD1
TGTGCCAGCAGTGGTCGGACAGGGACTGAAAAACTGTTTTTT | CASSGRTGTEKLFF | TRBJ1-4 | TRBV6-1 | few | TRBD1
TGCGCCAGCAGTGACGACCCCTCAGGGGAAAAACTGTTTTTT | CASSDDPSGEKLFF | TRBJ1-4 | TRBV10-1 | NA | NA
TGCGCCAGCAGCCTTAGTCTGGACAGGGGGAACTATGGCTACACCTTC | CASSLSLDRGNYGYTF | TRBJ1-2 | TRBV4-1 | few | TRBD1
TGCAGTACGACAGGGAACACTGAAGCTTTCTTT | CSTTGNTEAFF | TRBJ1-1 | TRBV20-1 | NA | NA
TGTGCCAGCAGAGAGGTGGGGGGAATCGGCGAGCAGTACTTC | CASREVGGIGEQYF | TRBJ2-7 | TRBV6-5 | NA | NA
TGCGCCAGCAGCCGTTCCCTAGCGGGGTACACAGATACGCAGTATTTT | CASSRSLAGYTDTQYF | TRBJ2-3 | TRBV4-1 | NA | TRBD2
TGTGCCAGCAGTTTATCCGTCGTCAGGGGCACTGAAGCTTTCTTT | CASSLSVVRGTEAFF | TRBJ1-1 | TRBV27 | few | NA
TGCGCCAGCAGCCCCGGGGCCTACAATGAGCAGTTCTTC | CASSPGAYNEQFF | TRBJ2-1 | TRBV5-1 | NA | NA
TGTGCCGGCTACCCGGGCGGGTCGGGCTATGGCTACACCTTC | CAGYPGGSGYGYTF | TRBJ1-2 | TRBV5-8 | NA | NA
TGCGCCAGCAGCTTGGCCGGGACTAACTATGGCTACACCTTC | CASSLAGTNYGYTF | TRBJ1-2 | TRBV5-1 | few | NA
TGTGCCAGCAGCCTATCGGGTGGAAAGGGACAGGGTGAAGCTTTCTTT | CASSLSGGKGQGEAFF | TRBJ1-1 | TRBV27 | few | TRBD1
TGTGCCAGCAGCTTAGTAGGGTCGGGACAGGGGAATGAGCAGTTCTTC | CASSLVGSGQGNEQFF | TRBJ2-1 | TRBV7-9 | NA | TRBD1
TGTGCCAGCAGCTTCGAGAGATCTTTGCAGTTCTTC | CASSFERSLQFF | TRBJ2-1 | TRBV13 | NA | NA
TGCAGCGTCGGGACAGGGACGATTAACACCATATATTTT | CSVGTGTINTIYF | TRBJ1-3 | TRBV29-1 | NA | TRBD1